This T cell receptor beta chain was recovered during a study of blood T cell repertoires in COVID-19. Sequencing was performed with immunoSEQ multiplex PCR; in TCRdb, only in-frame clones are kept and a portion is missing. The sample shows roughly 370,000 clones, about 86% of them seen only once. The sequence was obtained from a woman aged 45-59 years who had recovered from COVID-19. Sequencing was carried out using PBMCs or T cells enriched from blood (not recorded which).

CDR3 in amino acids: CAWSGTGVQPQHF. The CDR3 DNA follows: TGTGCCTGGAGTGGGACAGGGGTTCAGCCCCAGCATTTT. This sequence joins TRBV30 and TRBJ1-5; 9 nucleotides match TRBD1. The V segment lost 1 base and the J segment 6 bases; nucleotides outside the gene matches: 1. The CDR3 has 13 residues. Germline V gives CDR1 GTSNPN, CDR2 SVGIG (reference sequence).